This entry lists 14 T cell receptor beta chains sequenced from one sample in a study of CD8 T cells in ankylosing spondylitis. Study-level points and caveats: The study identified a TCR beta motif of under ten highly homologous variants that appeared characteristic of ankylosing spondylitis blood.

Antigens of these TCRs are unknown. TCRdb re-derived calls from the 5' RACE reads in MiXCR, one entry per CDR3 protein. Here the sample spans 450,000 to 550,000 distinct CDR3 sequences, approximately 5.3% being singletons. Sequenced sample: blood, either unsorted or a sorted T cell fraction (not recorded which). These receptors were collected from a male donor with ankylosing spondylitis.

Ten or more counts support this clonotype. The chain employs TRBV5-6 and TRBJ1-2; no firm D call. Germline values: CDR1 SGHDT, CDR2 YYEEEE. Trimming took off 6 bases at V and 0 bases at J, with 9 bases between the two ends. This CDR3 has 13 residues. CDR3 amino acids: CASTDGPNYGYTF. The CDR3, as DNA: TGTGCCAGCACGGACGGTCCTAACTATGGCTACACCTTC.

There are many counts of this clonotype. The chain couples TRBV5-1 to TRBJ2-3, with 9 bases lining up with TRBD2. The CDR3 has 18 residues. With 0 bases clipped from V and 3 bases from J, the junction kept 11 bases outside the gene matches. Per the germline V gene, CDR1 is SGHRS and CDR2 is YFSETQ. The CDR3 sequence is CASSLEGTSGRITDTQYF. CDR3 in DNA: TGCGCCAGCAGCTTGGAGGGAACGAGCGGGAGGATAACAGATACGCAGTATTTT. Looking up the rest from reference TRBV5-1 and TRBJ2-3 gives the full variable domain: KAGVTQTPRYLIKTRGQQVTLSCSPISGHRSVSWYQQTPGQGLQFLFEYFSETQRNKGNFPGRFSGRQFSNSRSEMNVSTLELGDSALYLCASSLEGTSGRITDTQYFGPGTRLTVL.

There are many counts of this clonotype. This chain connects TRBV24-1 to TRBJ2-7; maybe TRBD2 (5 bases). Germline V gene lookup returns CDR1 KGHDR and CDR2 SFDVKD. This CDR3 is built from 15 residues. Deletions cut 4 bases from V and 3 bases from J, with 15 bases between. Written as DNA, the CDR3 is TGTGCCACCAGTGACCCAGGACTGGGAGACTACGAGCAGTACTTC. This gives the protein CATSDPGLGDYEQYF.

This clonotype has ten or more counts. The chain carries TRBV12-3 or TRBV12-4 and TRBJ1-1; TRBD1 aligns across 9 bases. The CDR3 runs to 14 residues. V trimming: 6 bases; J trimming: 4 bases; junction bases outside the gene matches: 6. The CDR3 nucleotides are TGTGCCAGCAGGTCTTTGACAGGGGGCACTGAAGCTTTCTTT. Encoded protein: CASRSLTGGTEAFF.

This clonotype has ten or more counts. The chain carries TRBV9 and TRBJ1-2; TRBD1 agrees at 10 bases. CDR1 is SGDLS and CDR2 is YYNGEE in the germline V gene. The junction had 13 bases not matched to a gene; V was cut back by 3 bases and J by 8 bases. The CDR3 has 16 residues. CDR3 loop: CASSGIRDRGTIGYTF. The CDR3 DNA follows: TGTGCCAGCAGCGGGATCCGGGACAGGGGCACGATAGGCTACACCTTC.

In this sample, this clonotype turned up a few times. The chain links TRBV4-2 to TRBJ2-5; no firm D call. Germline values: CDR1 LGHNA, CDR2 YNFKEQ. The ends were cut back, 0 bases at V and 7 bases at J, with 9 bases in the middle. The CDR3 has 13 residues. The DNA of the CDR3 is TGTGCCAGCAGCCAAGATCTTTGGGGGACCCAGTACTTC. This encodes CASSQDLWGTQYF.

The table lists this clonotype with many counts. This chain connects TRBV25-1 to TRBJ1-5; D gene uncertain. The CDR3 is 16 residues long. Germline V CDR1 and CDR2: MGHDK, SYGVNS. Trimming took off 5 bases at V and 2 bases at J, with 16 bases between the two ends. CDR3 region: CASSPHDSGGNQPQHF. The CDR3 DNA sequence: TGTGCCAGCAGTCCCCATGACTCTGGGGGCAATCAGCCCCAGCATTTT.

Regarding this clonotype: A much larger clone lies a single base off, so this may be a read error. V and J are TRBV28 and TRBJ2-2; D may be TRBD2 (5 bases). Germline V gives CDR1 MDHEN, CDR2 SYDVKM. The CDR3 loop spans 14 amino acids. CDR3 bases: TGTGCCAGAAGTTTACTAGGGCACACCGGGGAGCTGTTTTTT. Translating it yields CARSLLGHTGELFF.

The sample holds a few counts of this clonotype. J is TRBJ2-1 and V is TRBV28, with 11 bases matching TRBD2. The CDR3 runs 19 residues. Germline V gives CDR1 MDHEN, CDR2 SYDVKM. J gave up 4 bases and V 11 bases, and 22 bases lay outside the gene matches. CDR3 nucleotides: TGTGCCCTCAGTTTAGGATTTGGGGCTAGCGGGAGGACTTACAATGAGCAGTTCTTC. Translated, it gives CALSLGFGASGRTYNEQFF.

The chain has TRBV20-1 and TRBJ1-1; D is possibly TRBD1 (6 bases). Germline assignment: CDR1 DFQATT and CDR2 SNEGSKA (reference sequence). V lost 1 base and J 1 base, leaving 13 bases between the germline ends. The CDR3 sequence is 15 residues long. The CDR3 loop reads CSARAPQTGNTEAFF. In DNA, the CDR3 is TGCAGTGCTAGAGCCCCCCAGACAGGGAACACTGAAGCTTTCTTT.

Only a few counts were recorded for this clonotype. The chain carries TRBV3-1 and TRBJ1-6, with 7 bases matching TRBD1. V was pared by 1 base and J by 13 bases, with 7 bases of the junction left unmatched. This CDR3 spans 14 amino acids. Germline CDR1 is LGHDT and CDR2 is YNNKEL (reference sequence). This CDR3 is CASSQAEQGLPLHF. For the CDR3, the DNA is TGTGCCAGCAGCCAAGCCGAACAGGGGCTTCCCCTCCACTTT.

Ten or more counts support this clonotype. The chain has TRBV5-5 and TRBJ1-5, with 8 bases identical to TRBD1. The CDR3 sequence is 15 residues long. With 3 bases clipped from V and 4 bases from J, the junction kept 6 bases outside the gene matches. Germline V lookup: CDR1 SGHKS, CDR2 YYEKEE (reference sequence). CDR3 region: CASSYGQGRNQPQHF. The CDR3 DNA is TGTGCCAGCAGCTATGGACAGGGAAGGAATCAGCCCCAGCATTTT.

This clonotype was picked up a small number of times. The V and J genes are TRBV5-1 and TRBJ2-7; no clear D. Germline CDR1 SGHRS, CDR2 YFSETQ. The CDR3 has 14 amino acids. V was clipped by 4 bases and J by 1 base, with 12 bases between them. CDR3 nucleotides: TGCGCCAGCAGCACTACGGTGGGGTCCTACGAGCAGTACTTC. Amino acids: CASSTTVGSYEQYF.

This clonotype came up many times. The chain carries TRBV5-4 and TRBJ2-4; 8 bases map to TRBD1. This CDR3 has 14 residues. V trimming: 5 bases; J trimming: 8 bases; junction bases outside the gene matches: 9. Germline V lookup: CDR1 SGHNT, CDR2 YYREEE (reference sequence). CDR3 amino acids: CASRSHRGMDIQYF. The DNA of the CDR3 is TGTGCCAGCAGATCTCACAGGGGGATGGACATTCAGTACTTC.